These T cell receptor beta chains were read from a single sample in a study of blood T cells in healthy people across ages. Each CDR3 protein gets one entry after TCRdb re-called the 5' RACE reads with MiXCR. The top ten clones hold around 13% of a sample with under 1,000,000 distinct CDR3 sequences, about 37% of them seen once. Sequencing was done on a sample of blood. Receptors originate from a man aged 18 to 30 in good health. Both conserved end residues are part of each CDR3.

J: TRBJ2-6; V: TRBV12-3/TRBV12-4; CDR3: CASSARAPGANVLTF
J: TRBJ1-1; V: TRBV20-1; CDR3: CSAHRGTEAFF
J: TRBJ2-3; V: TRBV5-1; CDR3: CASSPSGANGDTQYF
J: TRBJ1-2; V: TRBV27; CDR3: CASSLIGTCNGYTF
J: TRBJ2-3; V: TRBV20-1; CDR3: CSARERGRHRGTDTQYF
J: -; V: TRBV10-3; CDR3: CAISPDSTYNEQYF
J: TRBJ1-6; V: TRBV12-3/TRBV12-4; CDR3: CASSLDGGSPLHF
J: TRBJ2-7; V: TRBV15; CDR3: CATTSEIESNEQYF
J: TRBJ1-1; V: TRBV2; CDR3: CASSVGINTEAFF
J: TRBJ1-2; V: TRBV29-1; CDR3: CSVEDRLRGNYGYTF
J: TRBJ2-7; V: TRBV6-6; CDR3: CASSYGSGYNEQYF
J: TRBJ2-2; V: TRBV6-5; CDR3: CASSTRDRGNTGELFF
J: TRBJ2-1; V: TRBV4-2; CDR3: CASSQGAKRDNEQFF